The present TCR beta chain was sequenced within a study of identical twins. This clonotype was detected only a few times. The CDR3 loop spans 16 amino acids. V dropped 3 bases and J dropped 3 bases, with 15 bases sitting between them. The germline V gene has CDR1 WSHSY and CDR2 SAAADI. MiXCR, applied by TCRdb to the 5' RACE reads, yields one record per CDR3 protein. The data hold approximately 700,000 distinct CDR3 sequences, with 6.1% observed a single time. Sequences were obtained from naive T cells sorted from blood. The chain carries TRBV10-2 and TRBJ1-3; D uncertain. The TCR originated in a man younger than 35 in good health. In DNA form, the CDR3 reads TGCGCCAGCAGTGACCCAGGTCCTATCGGTGGAAACACCATATATTTT. Translating gives CASSDPGPIGGNTIYF.